This T cell receptor (beta chain) stems from a study of T cells in Graves' hyperthyroidism and ophthalmopathy. Findings of the study overall: Blood also carried most thyroid clonotypes expanded above 0.001.

Notes on this clonotype: Its antigen remains unidentified.

Graves' hyperthyroidism was deemed stable given no ophthalmopathy progression within 18 months. Thyroid ultrasound and orbital computed tomography, with clinical symptoms and serum thyroxine and TRAb, informed diagnoses. Germline V gene sequence: CDR1 LNHDA, CDR2 SQIVND (reference sequence). This CDR3 region has 13 residues. V shed 6 bases and J shed 4 bases, with 12 bases lying between them. RNA transcripts gave rise to amplified TCR beta CDR3 regions. When the TCR CDR3 underwent first-round RT-PCR, the HTBI primer set was used. MiXCR was run by TCRdb on the multiplex PCR reads, yielding one entry per CDR3 protein. The sample lists roughly 700,000 distinct CDR3 sequences, approximately 15% occurring once.

The origin of this receptor is a man aged 50 to 60 with Graves' hyperthyroidism. The sequencing input was blood. This chain uses TRBV19 with TRBJ1-1; D uncertain. The CDR3 sequence: CASSGSLVTEAFF. CDR3 DNA: TGTGCCAGTAGCGGGAGTTTGGTCACTGAAGCTTTCTTT.